Following are 20 T cell receptor beta chains from one sample sequenced in a study of tumor-infiltrating lymphocytes in localized non-small cell lung cancer. Sequencing used immunoSEQ multiplex PCR; TCRdb keeps in-frame clones, though not all of them. Altogether under 15,000 clones are present, 68% being singletons, with the ten largest covering almost 9.5%. The sequencing sample was made of lung tumor tissue. The receptor set was obtained from a human donor with non-small cell lung cancer.

The chain recombines TRBV29-1 with TRBJ1-2, with D tentatively TRBD1 (5 bases). V lost 4 bases and J 1 base, leaving 10 bases between the germline ends. Germline CDR1 is SQVTM and CDR2 is ANQGSEA. The CDR3 is 13 amino acids. CDR3: CSVGGWVNYGYTF. DNA of the CDR3: TGCAGCGTTGGGGGCTGGGTTAACTATGGCTACACCTTC.

The gene calls are TRBV5-1 and TRBJ2-2; D gene uncertain. The CDR3 length is 13 residues. Trimming pared 0 bases from V and 4 bases from J, leaving 4 bases between. Germline V gene data show CDR1 as SGHRS and CDR2 as YFSETQ. CDR3 in DNA: TGCGCCAGCAGCTTGGCCGTCACCGGGGAGCTGTTTTTT. Amino acids: CASSLAVTGELFF.

This sequence joins TRBV7-9 and TRBJ2-5, with a weak D call TRBD2 (6 bases). Judging by the DNA end, TRBJ2-7 fits better; the J call may be wrong. The CDR3 is 16 residues long. Germline CDR1 reads SEHNR; CDR2 reads FQNEAQ (reference sequence). DNA for the CDR3: TGTGCCAGCAGCTTAGCGCGGGGACTTAACTCCTACGAGCAGTACTTC. Encoded protein: CASSLARGLNSYEQYF.

V and J are TRBV9 and TRBJ1-3; D not resolved. V was pared by 3 bases and J by 4 bases, with 17 bases between. This CDR3 region has 16 residues. Germline V gene lookup returns CDR1 SGDLS and CDR2 YYNGEE. CDR3 sequence (DNA): TGTGCCAGCAGCGGCCGGGCCTTAGCGAACGGAAACACCATATATTTT. This encodes CASSGRALANGNTIYF.

CDR3: CASSPGQATSYEQYF. The CDR3 DNA is TGTGCCAGCTCACCGGGACAGGCGACCTCCTACGAGCAGTACTTC. The chain has TRBV18 and TRBJ2-5; 8 bases are shared with TRBD1. The last part of the DNA fits TRBJ2-7 better; the J call may be wrong. Germline V gene sequence: CDR1 KGHSH, CDR2 LQKENI. CDR3 length: 15 residues.

The CDR3 bases are TGTGCCAGCAGCTTAGATCAGGGATTCTCACCCCTCCACTTT. Translation gives CASSLDQGFSPLHF. The chain carries TRBV7-6 and TRBJ1-6, with D maybe TRBD1 (5 bases). The CDR3 consists of 14 residues. Trimming took 1 base from V and 10 from J, leaving 11 bases between them. The germline V gene has CDR1 SGHVS and CDR2 FNYEAQ.

The J gene is TRBJ2-1, the V gene TRBV27; perhaps TRBD2 as D (5 bases). From germline, CDR1 is MNHEY and CDR2 SMNVEV (reference sequence). This CDR3 is 13 amino acids long. Trimming shortened V by 4 bases and J by 6 bases, and 10 bases separated the two germline ends. CDR3 nucleotides: TGTGCCAGCAGTTACGGGGTTGTCAATGAGCAGTTCTTC. Translated, it gives CASSYGVVNEQFF.

The V call is TRBV5-4, the J call TRBJ2-5, with a tentative D call TRBD2 (5 bases). The V gene's germline CDR1 is SGHNT and CDR2 YYREEE (reference sequence). Trimming stripped 4 bases from V and 2 bases from J, with 24 bases between. This CDR3 contains 18 residues. The CDR3 coding sequence is TGTGCCAGCAGCATTGGGATGGGTCTTAACTCGGGGCAAGAGACCCAGTACTTC. Translating gives CASSIGMGLNSGQETQYF.

The chain employs TRBV10-3 and TRBJ1-5, with D unclear. This CDR3 spans 12 amino acids. Germline V gene data show CDR1 as ENHRY and CDR2 as SYGVKD. Trimming cost V 4 bases and J 10 bases, with 11 bases left between them. The CDR3 is CAISGPGLPQHF. The CDR3 nucleotides read TGTGCCATCAGTGGTCCAGGACTCCCCCAGCATTTT.

The rearrangement links TRBV18 to TRBJ2-1; TRBD1 matches at 12 bases. This CDR3 is built from 17 residues. J gave up 5 bases and V 0 bases, and 5 bases lay outside the gene matches. Germline CDR1 and CDR2: KGHSH and LQKENI. The CDR3, as DNA: TGTGCCAGCTCACCACCGAGGGGACAGGGGGCCCACAATGAGCAGTTCTTC. It codes for CASSPPRGQGAHNEQFF. The full variable domain, in which reference TRBV18 and TRBJ2-1 provide the parts outside the CDR3, is NAGVMQNPRHLVRRRGQEARLRCSPMKGHSHVYWYRQLPEEGLKFMVYLQKENIIDESGMPKERFSAEFPKEGPSILRIQQVVRGDSAAYFCASSPPRGQGAHNEQFFGPGTRLTVL.

The chain links TRBV6-1 to TRBJ1-6, with a possible D match to TRBD1 (5 bases). Germline V gene lookup returns CDR1 MNHNS and CDR2 SASEGT. The CDR3 length is 16 residues. V shed 2 bases and J shed 8 bases, with 16 bases lying between them. In DNA, the CDR3 is TGTGCCAGCAGTGAAATTGACGGGGGTATGGATTCACCCCTCCACTTT. It specifies CASSEIDGGMDSPLHF.

The chain has TRBV10-1 and TRBJ2-2; D might be TRBD2 (5 bases). Deletions cut 4 bases from V and 5 bases from J, with 8 bases between. CDR3 length: 13 amino acids. Germline CDR1 reads WNHNN; CDR2 reads SYGVQD (reference sequence). CDR3 nucleotide sequence: TGCGCCAGCAGTGGAAGCGGAACCGGGGAGCTGTTTTTT. Translated: CASSGSGTGELFF.

V usage is TRBV6-4 and J usage is TRBJ1-1; no clear D gene. Germline CDR1 and CDR2: MRHNA and SNTAGT. V lost 11 bases and J 10 bases, leaving 11 bases between the germline ends. The CDR3 spans 9 residues. The CDR3 here is CAPPRSAFF. For the CDR3, the DNA is TGTGCCCCGCCCCGGTCAGCTTTCTTT.

Concerning this clone: At one of its ends the junction is not consistent with the germline gene, which may arise from a read error. The chain recombines TRBV7-7 with TRBJ2-1; TRBD2 aligns across 12 bases. There are 15 residues in the CDR3. Germline V gives CDR1 SSHAT, CDR2 FNYEAQ (reference sequence). Written as DNA, the CDR3 is TGTGCTAGCAGCGTTACTAGCGGGGGGATCGGTGAGCAGTTCTTC. Amino acids: CASSVTSGGIGEQFF.

The rearrangement joins TRBV11-2 to TRBJ1-5, with D unclear. V was cut by 1 base and J by 2 bases, with 12 bases left in between. The CDR3 loop spans 16 amino acids. The V gene's germline CDR1 is SGHAT and CDR2 FQNNGV. The CDR3 protein is CASSLGSGSGNQPQHF. The CDR3 DNA reads TGTGCCAGCAGCTTAGGGTCGGGATCGGGCAATCAGCCCCAGCATTTT.

This clone occurred a few times. The rearrangement links TRBV30 to TRBJ1-1; D may be TRBD1 (5 bases). The V and J ends lost 1 base and 0 bases respectively, with 12 bases between them. The CDR3 consists of 15 residues. Germline V gene lookup returns CDR1 GTSNPN and CDR2 SVGIG (reference sequence). The CDR3 DNA follows: TGTGCCTGGAGTGCACGTCCCAGGGTGAACACTGAAGCTTTCTTT. Residues: CAWSARPRVNTEAFF.

V gene TRBV4-1 combines with J gene TRBJ2-5, with D uncertain. The germline V gene encodes CDR1 MGHRA and CDR2 YSYEKL. V lost 0 bases and J 4 bases, leaving 9 bases between the germline ends. This CDR3 has 14 residues. CDR3 DNA sequence: TGCGCCAGCAGCCAAGAGGACGTTCCAGAGACCCAGTACTTC. It is translated as CASSQEDVPETQYF.

The CDR3 coding sequence is TGTGCCAGCAGCCTAAATGGGGGTACGGAGACCCAGTACTTC. Its protein is CASSLNGGTETQYF. The chain employs TRBV11-3 and TRBJ2-5, with D possibly being TRBD1 or TRBD2 (5 bases each). Germline V gene lookup returns CDR1 SGHNT and CDR2 YENEEA. V was trimmed by 5 bases and J by 5 bases, leaving 15 bases between them. The CDR3 loop spans 14 amino acids.

This chain uses TRBV2 with TRBJ2-3; maybe TRBD2 (6 bases). The V and J ends lost 4 bases and 4 bases respectively, with 15 bases between them. Germline V lookup: CDR1 SNHLY, CDR2 FYNNEI. The CDR3 loop spans 15 amino acids. This chain's CDR3 is CASSGATGGADTQYF. Here the CDR3 DNA reads TGTGCCAGCAGTGGGGCGACCGGGGGAGCAGATACGCAGTATTTT.

The V and J genes are TRBV18 and TRBJ2-5; D may be TRBD2 (5 bases). The CDR3 has 13 residues. Trimming left V 5 bases short and J 2 bases short, with 9 bases between. Germline V gives CDR1 KGHSH, CDR2 LQKENI. CDR3 nucleotides: TGTGCCAGCTCAGACGGGGAGCAAGAGACCCAGTACTTC. This codes for CASSDGEQETQYF.